This T cell receptor beta chain stems from a study of T cells in Graves' hyperthyroidism and ophthalmopathy. Looking at the study overall: Peripheral blood was taken when the disease was first diagnosed, before any treatment began. Study findings and constraints: Most thyroid clonotypes that were expanded above 0.001 also turned up in blood.

CDR3 length: 17 amino acids. Germline values: CDR1 MNHNS, CDR2 SASEGT. The V and J ends lost 5 bases and 8 bases, in that order; junction bases with no gene match: 18. This clonotype was detected many times. What it binds is not known. RNA transcripts yielded amplified TCR beta CDR3 regions. In the first-round RT-PCR of the TCR CDR3, the HTBI primer set was used. TCRdb passed the multiplex PCR reads through MiXCR, listing each CDR3 protein once. The data show 490,000 or so distinct CDR3 sequences, approximately 22% seen once. Uncontrolled infections, other autoimmune diseases, pregnancy or lactation led to exclusion of patients.

The chain joins TRBV6-1 to TRBJ2-7, with TRBD2 identical over 10 bases. The source material was blood. The TCR originated in a woman aged 70 to 79 with Graves' ophthalmopathy. This CDR3 is CASSYGLAGALLTKQYF. DNA for the CDR3: TGTGCCAGCAGTTACGGGCTAGCGGGAGCCCTACTTACGAAGCAGTACTTC.